This TCR beta chain was found in a study of blood T cell repertoires in COVID-19. Study background: The origin of the acute and convalescent COVID-19 samples was the United States, Italy and Spain.

Some clones are missing from TCRdb's copy, which holds only in-frame ones; the method was immunoSEQ multiplex PCR. The sample holds roughly 400,000 clones, around nine tenths seen once. CDR1 is MDHEN and CDR2 is SYDVKM in the germline V gene. The CDR3 has 14 amino acids. J lost 1 base, V lost 6 bases, and 6 bases had no gene match. About this clone itself: This sample includes further DNA sequences coding for the same CDR3.

The TCR originated in a woman aged 18-29 years who had been exposed to COVID-19. What was sequenced was PBMCs or T cells enriched from blood (not recorded which). The chain uses TRBV28 and TRBJ2-7; TRBD1 matches 7 bases. The CDR3 spells CASSPTGSSYEQYF. Here the CDR3 DNA reads TGTGCCAGCAGCCCGACAGGGTCTTCCTACGAGCAGTACTTC.